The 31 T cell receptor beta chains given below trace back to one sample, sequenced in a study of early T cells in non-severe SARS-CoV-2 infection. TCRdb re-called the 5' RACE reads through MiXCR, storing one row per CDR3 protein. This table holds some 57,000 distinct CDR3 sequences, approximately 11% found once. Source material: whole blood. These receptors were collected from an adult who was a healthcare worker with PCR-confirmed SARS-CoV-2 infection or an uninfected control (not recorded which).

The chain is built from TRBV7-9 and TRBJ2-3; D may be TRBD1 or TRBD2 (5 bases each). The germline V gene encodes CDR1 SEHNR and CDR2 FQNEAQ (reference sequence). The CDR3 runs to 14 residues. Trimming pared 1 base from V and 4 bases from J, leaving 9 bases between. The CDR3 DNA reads TGTGCCAGCAGCTTAGGGGGGAGCGCAGATACGCAGTATTTT. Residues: CASSLGGSADTQYF.

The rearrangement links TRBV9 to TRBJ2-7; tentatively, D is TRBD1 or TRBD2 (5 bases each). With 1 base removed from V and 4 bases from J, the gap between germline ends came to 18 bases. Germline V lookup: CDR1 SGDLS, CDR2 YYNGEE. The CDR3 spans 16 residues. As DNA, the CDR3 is TGTGCCAGCAGCGTATCTACAGGCTCTACGGGGTACGAGCAGTACTTC. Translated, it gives CASSVSTGSTGYEQYF. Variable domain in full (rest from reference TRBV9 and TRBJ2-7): DSGVTQTPKHLITATGQRVTLRCSPRSGDLSVYWYQQSLDQGLQFLIQYYNGEERAKGNILERFSAQQFPDLHSELNLSSLELGDSALYFCASSVSTGSTGYEQYFGPGTRLTVT.

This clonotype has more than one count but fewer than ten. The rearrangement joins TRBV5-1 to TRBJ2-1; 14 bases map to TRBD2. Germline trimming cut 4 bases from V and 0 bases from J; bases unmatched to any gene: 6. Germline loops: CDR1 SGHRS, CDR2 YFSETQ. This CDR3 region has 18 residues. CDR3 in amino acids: CASSTGLAGAISYNEQFF. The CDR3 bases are TGCGCCAGCAGCACGGGACTAGCGGGGGCGATCTCCTACAATGAGCAGTTCTTC.

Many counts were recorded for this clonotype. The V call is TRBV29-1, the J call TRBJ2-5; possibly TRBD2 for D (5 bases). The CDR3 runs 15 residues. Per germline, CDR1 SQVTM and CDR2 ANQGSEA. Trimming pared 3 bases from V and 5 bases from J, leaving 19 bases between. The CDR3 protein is CSVEATGKAEETQYF. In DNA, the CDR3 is TGCAGCGTTGAGGCGACGGGGAAGGCCGAGGAGACCCAGTACTTC.

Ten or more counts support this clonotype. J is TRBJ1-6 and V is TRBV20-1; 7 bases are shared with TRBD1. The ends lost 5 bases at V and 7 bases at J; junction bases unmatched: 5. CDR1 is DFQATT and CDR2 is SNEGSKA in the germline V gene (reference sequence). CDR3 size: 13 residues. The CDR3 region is CSAQRDRNSPLHF. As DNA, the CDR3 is TGCAGTGCTCAAAGGGACAGAAATTCACCCCTCCACTTT.

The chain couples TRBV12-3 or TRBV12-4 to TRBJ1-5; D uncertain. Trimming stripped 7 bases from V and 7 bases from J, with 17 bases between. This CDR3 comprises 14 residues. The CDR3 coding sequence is TGTGCCAGCACCACGTCAAGGGTACGACAGCCCCAGCATTTT. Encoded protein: CASTTSRVRQPQHF.

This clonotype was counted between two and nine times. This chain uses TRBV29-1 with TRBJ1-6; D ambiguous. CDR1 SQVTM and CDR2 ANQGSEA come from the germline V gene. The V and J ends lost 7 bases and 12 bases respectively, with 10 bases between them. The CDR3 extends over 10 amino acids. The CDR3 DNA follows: TGCAGCGCGCTAAGACTACCCCTCCACTTT. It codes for CSALRLPLHF. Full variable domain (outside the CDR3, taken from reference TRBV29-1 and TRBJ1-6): SAVISQKPSRDICQRGTSLTIQCQVDSQVTMMFWYRQQPGQSLTLIATANQGSEATYESGFVIDKFPISRPNLTFSTLTVSNMSPEDSSIYLCSALRLPLHFGNGTRLTVT.

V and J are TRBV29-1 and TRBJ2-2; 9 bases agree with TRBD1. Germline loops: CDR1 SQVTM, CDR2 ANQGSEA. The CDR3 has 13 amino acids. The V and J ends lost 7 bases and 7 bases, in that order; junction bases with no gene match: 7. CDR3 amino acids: CSARDRDSGELFF. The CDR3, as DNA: TGCAGCGCCCGGGACAGGGATAGCGGGGAGCTGTTTTTT.

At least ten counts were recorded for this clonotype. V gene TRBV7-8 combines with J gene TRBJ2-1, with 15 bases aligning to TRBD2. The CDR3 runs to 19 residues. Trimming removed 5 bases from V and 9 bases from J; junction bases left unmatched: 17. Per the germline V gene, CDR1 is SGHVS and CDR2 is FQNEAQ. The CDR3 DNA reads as TGTGCCAGCAGCCCCCGGACTAGCGGGGGGGTTAGTGGGGATCGTGAGCAGTTCTTC. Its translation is CASSPRTSGGVSGDREQFF.

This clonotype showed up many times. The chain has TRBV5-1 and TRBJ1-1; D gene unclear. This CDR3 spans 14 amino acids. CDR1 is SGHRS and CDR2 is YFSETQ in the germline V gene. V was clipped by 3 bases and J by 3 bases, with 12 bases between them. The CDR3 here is CASSSRPGDTEAFF. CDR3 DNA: TGCGCCAGCAGCTCTCGCCCCGGGGACACTGAAGCTTTCTTT.

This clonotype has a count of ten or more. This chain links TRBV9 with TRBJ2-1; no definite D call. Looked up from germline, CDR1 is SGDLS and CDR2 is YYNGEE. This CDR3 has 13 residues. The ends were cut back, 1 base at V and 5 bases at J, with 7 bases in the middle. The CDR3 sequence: CASSVQKNNEQFF. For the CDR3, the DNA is TGTGCCAGCAGCGTACAGAAAAACAATGAGCAGTTCTTC. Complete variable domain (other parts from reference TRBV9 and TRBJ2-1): DSGVTQTPKHLITATGQRVTLRCSPRSGDLSVYWYQQSLDQGLQFLIQYYNGEERAKGNILERFSAQQFPDLHSELNLSSLELGDSALYFCASSVQKNNEQFFGPGTRLTVL.

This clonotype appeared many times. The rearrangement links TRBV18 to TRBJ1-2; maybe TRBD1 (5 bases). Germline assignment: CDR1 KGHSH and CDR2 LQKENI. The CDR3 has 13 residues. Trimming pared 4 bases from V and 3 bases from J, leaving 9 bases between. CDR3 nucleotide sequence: TGTGCCAGCTCACGGACATCCGACTATGGCTACACCTTC. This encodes CASSRTSDYGYTF.

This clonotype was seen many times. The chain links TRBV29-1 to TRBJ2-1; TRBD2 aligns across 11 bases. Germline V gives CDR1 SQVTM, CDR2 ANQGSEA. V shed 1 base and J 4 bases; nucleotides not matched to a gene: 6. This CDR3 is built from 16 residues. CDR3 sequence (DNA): TGCAGCGTTGAAGGGCTAGCGGGGGGCCTGTACAATGAGCAGTTCTTC. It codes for CSVEGLAGGLYNEQFF.

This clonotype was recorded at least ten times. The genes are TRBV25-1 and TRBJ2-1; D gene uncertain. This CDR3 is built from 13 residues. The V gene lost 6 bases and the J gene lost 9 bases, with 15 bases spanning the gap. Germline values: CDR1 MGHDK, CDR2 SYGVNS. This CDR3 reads CASSHQVGLEQFF. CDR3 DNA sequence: TGTGCCAGCAGCCACCAAGTCGGGCTTGAGCAGTTCTTC.

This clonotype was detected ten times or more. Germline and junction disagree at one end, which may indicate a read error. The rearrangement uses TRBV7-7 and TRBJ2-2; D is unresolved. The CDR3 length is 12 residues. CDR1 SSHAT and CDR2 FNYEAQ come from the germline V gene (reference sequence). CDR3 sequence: CASSLDTGELFF. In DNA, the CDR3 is TGTGCTAGCAGCTTAGACACCGGGGAGCTGTTTTTT.

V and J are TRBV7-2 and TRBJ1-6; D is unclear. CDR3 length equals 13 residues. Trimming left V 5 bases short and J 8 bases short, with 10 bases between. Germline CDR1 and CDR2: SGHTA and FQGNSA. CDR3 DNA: TGTGCCAGCAGCCCTAGGGAAGATTCACCCCTCCACTTT. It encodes CASSPREDSPLHF.

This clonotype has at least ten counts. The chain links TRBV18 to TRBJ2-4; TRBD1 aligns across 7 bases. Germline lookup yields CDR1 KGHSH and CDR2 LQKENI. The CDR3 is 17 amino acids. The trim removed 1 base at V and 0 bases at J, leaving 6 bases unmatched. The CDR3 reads CASSPRGQTVAKNIQYF. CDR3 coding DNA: TGTGCCAGCTCACCACGGGGACAGACCGTAGCCAAAAACATTCAGTACTTC. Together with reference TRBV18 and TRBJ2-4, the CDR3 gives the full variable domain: NAGVMQNPRHLVRRRGQEARLRCSPMKGHSHVYWYRQLPEEGLKFMVYLQKENIIDESGMPKERFSAEFPKEGPSILRIQQVVRGDSAAYFCASSPRGQTVAKNIQYFGAGTRLSVL.

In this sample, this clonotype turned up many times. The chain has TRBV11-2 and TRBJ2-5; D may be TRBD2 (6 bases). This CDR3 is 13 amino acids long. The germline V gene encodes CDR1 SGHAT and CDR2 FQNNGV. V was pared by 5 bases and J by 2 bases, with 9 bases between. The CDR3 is CASSLAFQETQYF. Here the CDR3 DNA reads TGTGCCAGCAGCCTAGCGTTTCAAGAGACCCAGTACTTC. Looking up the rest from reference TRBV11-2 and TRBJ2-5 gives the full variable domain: EAGVAQSPRYKIIEKRQSVAFWCNPISGHATLYWYQQILGQGPKLLIQFQNNGVVDDSQLPKDRFSAERLKGVDSTLKIQPAKLEDSAVYLCASSLAFQETQYFGPGTRLLVL.

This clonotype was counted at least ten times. The CDR3 DNA reads as TGTGCCAGCACCGCCGGGACAGGGGCCTACAATGAGCAGTTCTTC. Translated, it gives CASTAGTGAYNEQFF. The J gene is TRBJ2-1, the V gene TRBV7-2; 10 nucleotides line up with TRBD1. The V and J ends lost 7 bases and 2 bases, in that order; junction bases with no gene match: 5. The CDR3 loop spans 15 amino acids. From germline, CDR1 is SGHTA and CDR2 FQGNSA.

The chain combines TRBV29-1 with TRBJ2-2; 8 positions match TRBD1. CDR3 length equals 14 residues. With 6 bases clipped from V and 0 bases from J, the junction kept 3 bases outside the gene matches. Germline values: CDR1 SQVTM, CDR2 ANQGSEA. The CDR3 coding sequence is TGCAGCGTCGCAGGGGGCGCGAACACCGGGGAGCTGTTTTTT. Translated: CSVAGGANTGELFF.

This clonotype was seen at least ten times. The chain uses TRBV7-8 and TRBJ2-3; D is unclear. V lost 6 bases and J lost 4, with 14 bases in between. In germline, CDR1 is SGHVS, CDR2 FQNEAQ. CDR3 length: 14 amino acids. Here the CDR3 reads CASSLKRVADTQYF. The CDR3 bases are TGTGCCAGCAGTTTAAAAAGGGTAGCAGATACGCAGTATTTT.

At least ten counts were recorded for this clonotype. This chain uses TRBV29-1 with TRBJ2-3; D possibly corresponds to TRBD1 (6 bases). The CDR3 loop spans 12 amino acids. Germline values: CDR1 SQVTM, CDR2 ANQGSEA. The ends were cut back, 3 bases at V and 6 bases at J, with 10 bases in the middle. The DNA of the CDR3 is TGCAGCGTTGAGGGGGCTCCGGATACGCAGTATTTT. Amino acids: CSVEGAPDTQYF.

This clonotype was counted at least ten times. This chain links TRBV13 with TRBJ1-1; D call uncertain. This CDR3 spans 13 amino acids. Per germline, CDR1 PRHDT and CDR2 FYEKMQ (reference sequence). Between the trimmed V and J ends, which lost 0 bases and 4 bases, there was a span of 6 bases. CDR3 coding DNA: TGTGCCAGCAGCTTAGGCTTTAGCACTGAAGCTTTCTTT. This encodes CASSLGFSTEAFF.

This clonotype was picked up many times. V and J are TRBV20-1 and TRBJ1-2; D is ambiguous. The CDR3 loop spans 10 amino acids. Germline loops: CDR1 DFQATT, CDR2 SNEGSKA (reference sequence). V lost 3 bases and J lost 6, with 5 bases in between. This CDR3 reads CSASGDGYTF. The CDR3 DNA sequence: TGCAGTGCTAGTGGAGATGGCTACACCTTC.

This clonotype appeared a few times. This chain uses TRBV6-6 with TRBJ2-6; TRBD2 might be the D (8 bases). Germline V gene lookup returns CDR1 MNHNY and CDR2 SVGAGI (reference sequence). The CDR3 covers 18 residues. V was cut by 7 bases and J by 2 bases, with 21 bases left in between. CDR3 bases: TGTGCCAGCAACGGGCCGGGACTAGGGGGCGCTGGGGCCAACGTCCTGACTTTC. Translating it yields CASNGPGLGGAGANVLTF.

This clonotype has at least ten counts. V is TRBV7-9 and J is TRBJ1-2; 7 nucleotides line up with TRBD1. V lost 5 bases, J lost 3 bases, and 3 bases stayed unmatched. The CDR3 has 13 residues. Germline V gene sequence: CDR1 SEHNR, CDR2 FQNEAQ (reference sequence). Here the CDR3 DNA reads TGTGCCAGCAGCCCCCAGGGGGACTATGGCTACACCTTC. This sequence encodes CASSPQGDYGYTF.

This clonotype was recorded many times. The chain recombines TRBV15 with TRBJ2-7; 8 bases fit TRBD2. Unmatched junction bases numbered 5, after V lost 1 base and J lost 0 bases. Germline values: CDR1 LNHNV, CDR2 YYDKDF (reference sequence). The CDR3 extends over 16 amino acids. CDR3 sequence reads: CATSRVWRGASYEQYF. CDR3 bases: TGTGCCACCAGCAGAGTTTGGCGGGGGGCCTCCTACGAGCAGTACTTC.

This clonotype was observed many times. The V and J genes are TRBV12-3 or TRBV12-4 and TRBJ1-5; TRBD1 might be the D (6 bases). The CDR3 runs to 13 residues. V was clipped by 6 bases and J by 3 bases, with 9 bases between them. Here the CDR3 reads CASRGGNNQPQHF. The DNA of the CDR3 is TGTGCCAGCAGAGGGGGTAACAATCAGCCCCAGCATTTT.

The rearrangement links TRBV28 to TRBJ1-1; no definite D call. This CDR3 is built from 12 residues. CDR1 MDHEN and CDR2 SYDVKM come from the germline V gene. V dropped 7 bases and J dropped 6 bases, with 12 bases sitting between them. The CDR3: CASTNIPPEAFF. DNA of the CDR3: TGTGCCAGCACCAACATCCCTCCTGAAGCTTTCTTT.

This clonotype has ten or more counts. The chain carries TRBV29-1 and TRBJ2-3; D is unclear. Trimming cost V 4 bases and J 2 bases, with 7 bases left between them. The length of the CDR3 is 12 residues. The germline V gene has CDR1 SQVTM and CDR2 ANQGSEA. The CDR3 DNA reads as TGCAGCGTTGTAGGCATCACAGATACGCAGTATTTT. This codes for CSVVGITDTQYF.

CDR3 nucleotides: TGTGCCAGCAGTTACATCGGGGAGCTGTTTTTT. This translates into CASSYIGELFF. The chain uses TRBV6-6 and TRBJ2-2; D call uncertain. V lost 2 bases and J lost 7, with 2 bases in between. The CDR3 length is 11 residues. Germline CDR1 reads MNHNY; CDR2 reads SVGAGI (reference sequence).